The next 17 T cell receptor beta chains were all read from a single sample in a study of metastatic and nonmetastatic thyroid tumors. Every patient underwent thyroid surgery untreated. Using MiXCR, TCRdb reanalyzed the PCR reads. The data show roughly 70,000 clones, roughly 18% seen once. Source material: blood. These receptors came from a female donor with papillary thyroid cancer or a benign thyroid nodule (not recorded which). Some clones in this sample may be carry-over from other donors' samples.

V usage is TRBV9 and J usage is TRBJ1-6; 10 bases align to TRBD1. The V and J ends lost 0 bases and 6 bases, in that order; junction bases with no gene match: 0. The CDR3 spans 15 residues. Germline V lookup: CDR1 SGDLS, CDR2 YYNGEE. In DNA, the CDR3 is TGTGCCAGCAGCGTAGGACAGGGGGCTAATTCACCCCTCCACTTT. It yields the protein CASSVGQGANSPLHF.

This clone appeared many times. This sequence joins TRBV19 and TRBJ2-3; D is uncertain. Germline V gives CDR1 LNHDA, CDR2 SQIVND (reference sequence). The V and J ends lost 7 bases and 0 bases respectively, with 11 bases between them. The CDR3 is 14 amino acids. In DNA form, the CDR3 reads TGTGCCAGTACCCTTGGCCCTAGCACAGATACGCAGTATTTT. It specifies CASTLGPSTDTQYF.

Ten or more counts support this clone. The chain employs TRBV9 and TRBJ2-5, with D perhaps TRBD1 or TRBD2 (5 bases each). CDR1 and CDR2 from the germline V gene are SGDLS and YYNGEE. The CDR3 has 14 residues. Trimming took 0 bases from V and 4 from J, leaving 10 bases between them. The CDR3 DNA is TGTGCCAGCAGCGTAGGAGGGGTGGGAGAGACCCAGTACTTC. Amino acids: CASSVGGVGETQYF.

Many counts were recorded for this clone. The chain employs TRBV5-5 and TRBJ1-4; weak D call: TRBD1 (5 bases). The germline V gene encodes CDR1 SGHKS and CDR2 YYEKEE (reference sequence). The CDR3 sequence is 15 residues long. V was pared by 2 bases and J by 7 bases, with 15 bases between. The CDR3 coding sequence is TGTGCCAGCAGCTTAAGCGCGGGGGGAAGTGAAAAACTGTTTTTT. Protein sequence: CASSLSAGGSEKLFF.

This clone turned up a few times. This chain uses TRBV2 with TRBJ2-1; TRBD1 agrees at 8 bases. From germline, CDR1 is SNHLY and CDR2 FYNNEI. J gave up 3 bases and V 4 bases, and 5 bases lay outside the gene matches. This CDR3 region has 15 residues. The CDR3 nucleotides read TGTGCCAGCAGTGCAGGGGGCGCCCTCTACAATGAGCAGTTCTTC. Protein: CASSAGGALYNEQFF.

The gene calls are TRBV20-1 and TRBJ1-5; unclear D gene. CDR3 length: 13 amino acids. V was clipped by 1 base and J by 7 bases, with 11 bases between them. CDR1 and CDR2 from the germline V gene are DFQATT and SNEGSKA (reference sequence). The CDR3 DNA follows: TGCAGTGCTAGAGTGGACCCGGCCCAGCCCCAGCATTTT. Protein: CSARVDPAQPQHF.

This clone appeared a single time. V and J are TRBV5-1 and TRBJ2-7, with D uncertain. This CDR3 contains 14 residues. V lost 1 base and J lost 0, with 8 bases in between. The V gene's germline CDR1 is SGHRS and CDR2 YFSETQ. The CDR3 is CASSLSIPSYEQYF. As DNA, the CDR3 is TGCGCCAGCAGCTTGTCTATACCCTCCTACGAGCAGTACTTC.

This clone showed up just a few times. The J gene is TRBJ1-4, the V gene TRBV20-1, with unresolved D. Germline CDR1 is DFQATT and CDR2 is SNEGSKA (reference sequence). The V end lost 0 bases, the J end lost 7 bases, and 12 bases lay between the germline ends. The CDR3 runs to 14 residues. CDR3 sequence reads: CSARDHDNLEKLFF. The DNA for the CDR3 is TGCAGTGCTAGAGATCACGACAACCTTGAAAAACTGTTTTTT.

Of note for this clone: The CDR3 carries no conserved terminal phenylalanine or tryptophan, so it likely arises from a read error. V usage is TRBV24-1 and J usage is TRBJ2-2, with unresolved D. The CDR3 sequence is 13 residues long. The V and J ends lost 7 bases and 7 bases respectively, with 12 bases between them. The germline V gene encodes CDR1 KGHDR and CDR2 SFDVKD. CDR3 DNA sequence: TGTGCCACCAGGGCAGGCGATAACGGGGAGCTGTTTTCT. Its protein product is CATRAGDNGELFS.

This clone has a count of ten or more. The CDR3 DNA reads as TGTGCCAGCAGCACGGGACTAGCGGGAGGGATAGCCAAAAACATTCAGTACTTC. It is translated as CASSTGLAGGIAKNIQYF. The chain has TRBV5-5 and TRBJ2-4; 16 positions agree with TRBD2. The CDR3 has 18 amino acids. Germline assignment: CDR1 SGHKS and CDR2 YYEKEE (reference sequence). V lost 4 bases and J lost 0; bases outside the gene matches: 4.

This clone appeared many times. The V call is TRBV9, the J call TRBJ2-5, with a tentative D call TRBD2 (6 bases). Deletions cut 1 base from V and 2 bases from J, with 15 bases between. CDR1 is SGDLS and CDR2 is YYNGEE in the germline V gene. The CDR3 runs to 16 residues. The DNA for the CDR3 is TGTGCCAGCAGCGTAACGCCCCACGGGGGACAAGAGACCCAGTACTTC. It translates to CASSVTPHGGQETQYF.

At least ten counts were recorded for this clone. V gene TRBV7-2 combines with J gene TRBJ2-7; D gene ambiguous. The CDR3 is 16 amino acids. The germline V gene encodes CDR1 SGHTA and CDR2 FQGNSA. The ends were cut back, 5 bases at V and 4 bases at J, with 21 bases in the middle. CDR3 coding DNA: TGTGCCAGCAGCCGAACCGGCCCACTCACGCCTTACGAGCAGTACTTC. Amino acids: CASSRTGPLTPYEQYF. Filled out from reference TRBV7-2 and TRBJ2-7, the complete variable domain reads GAGVSQSPSNKVTEKGKDVELRCDPISGHTALYWYRQSLGQGLEFLIYFQGNSAPDKSGLPSDRFSAERTGGSVSTLTIQRTQQEDSAVYLCASSRTGPLTPYEQYFGPGTRLTVT.

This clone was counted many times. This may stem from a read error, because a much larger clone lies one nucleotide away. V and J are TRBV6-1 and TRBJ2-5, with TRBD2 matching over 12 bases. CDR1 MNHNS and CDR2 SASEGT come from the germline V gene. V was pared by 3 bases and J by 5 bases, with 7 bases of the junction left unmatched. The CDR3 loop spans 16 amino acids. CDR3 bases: TGTGCCAGCAGTGACTCGCTAGCGGGAGGGCGGGAGACCCAGTACTTC. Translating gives CASSDSLAGGRETQYF.

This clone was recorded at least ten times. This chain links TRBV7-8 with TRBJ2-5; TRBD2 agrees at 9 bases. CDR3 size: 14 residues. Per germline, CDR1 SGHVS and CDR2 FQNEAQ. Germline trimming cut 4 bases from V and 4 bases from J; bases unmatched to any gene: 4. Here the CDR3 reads CASSSTSGSETQYF. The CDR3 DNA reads TGTGCCAGCAGCTCAACTAGCGGGTCAGAGACCCAGTACTTC.

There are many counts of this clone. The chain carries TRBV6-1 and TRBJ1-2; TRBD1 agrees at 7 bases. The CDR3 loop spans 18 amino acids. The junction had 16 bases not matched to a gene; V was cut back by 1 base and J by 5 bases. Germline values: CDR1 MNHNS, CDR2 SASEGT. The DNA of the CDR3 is TGTGCCAGCAGTGAAGGGACAGGAGGCTCCTCTAATCTTTATGGCTACACCTTC. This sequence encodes CASSEGTGGSSNLYGYTF.

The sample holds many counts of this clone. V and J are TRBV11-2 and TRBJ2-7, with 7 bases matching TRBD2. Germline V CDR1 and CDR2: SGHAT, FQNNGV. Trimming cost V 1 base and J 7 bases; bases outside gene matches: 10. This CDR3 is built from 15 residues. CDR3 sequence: CASSLGPGLEGEQYF. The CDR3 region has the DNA TGTGCCAGCAGCTTAGGGCCAGGACTAGAGGGGGAGCAGTACTTC. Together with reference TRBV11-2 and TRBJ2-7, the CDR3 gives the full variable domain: EAGVAQSPRYKIIEKRQSVAFWCNPISGHATLYWYQQILGQGPKLLIQFQNNGVVDDSQLPKDRFSAERLKGVDSTLKIQPAKLEDSAVYLCASSLGPGLEGEQYFGPGTRLTVT.

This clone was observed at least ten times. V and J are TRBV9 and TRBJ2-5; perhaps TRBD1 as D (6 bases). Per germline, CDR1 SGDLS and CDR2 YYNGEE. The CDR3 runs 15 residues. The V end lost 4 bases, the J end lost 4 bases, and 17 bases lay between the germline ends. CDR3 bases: TGTGCCAGCAGCCTATCGGGACACCCGGGAGAGACCCAGTACTTC. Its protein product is CASSLSGHPGETQYF.